These T cell receptor beta chains were read from a single sample in a study of shared clonotypes between healthy human individuals. The data were produced by immunoSEQ multiplex PCR, yet TCRdb's version contains in-frame clones alone and is incomplete. Of 2,500,000 or so clones listed, around 94% are singletons. Sequencing was performed on naive CD4+ T cells sorted from blood. The receptors derive from a man younger than 35 in good health. CDR3s include the opening cysteine and the closing phenylalanine or tryptophan. The order of the fields is V gene, clone size, D gene, J gene, CDR3 length, CDR3 protein, CDR3 DNA. D genes are given only for firm matches. Clone size is stated in some rows and not others, as once, few, many or a class when expanded.

TRBV15	NA	TRBD2	TRBJ2-2	15	CATSRGLAETGELFF	TGTGCCACCAGCAGAGGACTAGCGGAAACCGGGGAGCTGTTTTTT
TRBV5-1	NA	TRBD1	TRBJ2-7	14	CASSLAGQGYEQYF	TGCGCCAGCAGCTTGGCGGGACAGGGGTACGAGCAGTACTTC
TRBV19	NA	TRBD2	TRBJ2-3	16	CASSSGTSGRTDTQYF	TGTGCCAGTAGCTCCGGGACTAGCGGGAGGACAGATACGCAGTATTTT
TRBV28	once	TRBD2	TRBJ2-4	17	CASTLAGGGRTKNIQYF	TGTGCCAGCACACTAGCGGGGGGCGGTCGTACCAAAAACATTCAGTACTTC
TRBV6-5	NA	TRBD2	TRBJ2-7	15	CASSYLASGGYEQYF	TGTGCCAGCAGTTACTTGGCTAGCGGGGGCTACGAGCAGTACTTC
TRBV6-5	once	NA	TRBJ2-7	14	CASSYGGVRDEQYF	TGTGCCAGCAGTTACGGGGGAGTAAGAGACGAGCAGTACTTC
TRBV5-1	NA	NA	TRBJ2-5	14	CASHSGTKAETQYF	TGCGCCAGCCATTCCGGGACAAAAGCAGAGACCCAGTACTTC
TRBV4-3	NA	NA	TRBJ1-2	15	CASSQVPSSIFGYTF	TGCGCCAGCAGCCAAGTTCCAAGTTCCATTTTTGGCTACACCTTC
TRBV9	NA	NA	TRBJ2-3	16	CASSVAGFRLTDTQYF	TGTGCCAGCAGCGTGGCGGGGTTTAGGTTAACAGATACGCAGTATTTT
TRBV27	NA	NA	TRBJ1-2	15	CASSLSSQGFYGYTF	TGTGCCAGCAGTTTATCGTCCCAGGGATTCTATGGCTACACCTTC
TRBV28	NA	TRBD1	TRBJ1-2	14	CASSLPGGYYGYTF	TGTGCCAGCAGTTTGCCAGGGGGCTACTATGGCTACACCTTC
TRBV2	NA	NA	TRBJ2-5	11	CASSESELQYF	TGTGCCAGCAGTGAATCGGAACTCCAGTACTTC
TRBV11-2	NA	TRBD1	TRBJ1-5	15	CASSLNRGANQPQHF	TGTGCCAGCAGTTTAAACAGGGGTGCGAATCAGCCCCAGCATTTT
TRBV7-2	NA	NA	TRBJ1-4	14	CASSSMGGREKLFF	TGTGCCAGCAGCTCAATGGGGGGGCGAGAAAAACTGTTTTTT
TRBV7-9	NA	TRBD2	TRBJ2-1	18	CASSPRGLAGSSYNEQFF	TGTGCCAGCAGCCCTAGGGGTCTAGCGGGGAGCTCGTACAATGAGCAGTTCTTC
TRBV15	NA	NA	TRBJ1-1	15	CATNEGGSMNTEAFF	TGTGCCACCAACGAGGGAGGGTCCATGAACACTGAAGCTTTCTTT
TRBV2	NA	NA	TRBJ2-5	14	CASSADRWQETQYF	TGTGCCAGCAGCGCCGACAGGTGGCAAGAGACCCAGTACTTC
TRBV28	NA	NA	TRBJ2-4	18	CASSTRRVTEGTKNIQYF	TGTGCCAGCAGCACTCGAAGGGTTACCGAGGGGACCAAAAACATTCAGTACTTC
TRBV13	few	NA	TRBJ2-5	14	CASSYGPSQETQYF	TGTGCCAGCAGCTACGGACCATCCCAAGAGACCCAGTACTTC
TRBV25-1	NA	NA	TRBJ2-7	15	CASSEYEAVIYEQYF	TGTGCCAGCAGTGAATACGAGGCGGTGATCTACGAGCAGTACTTC
TRBV9	NA	NA	TRBJ2-2	14	CASSGAGSTGELFF	TGTGCCAGCAGTGGGGCGGGAAGCACCGGGGAGCTGTTTTTT
TRBV19	NA	TRBD2	TRBJ2-3	16	CASSMRPRGGTDTQYF	TGTGCCAGTAGTATGAGACCCCGGGGGGGCACAGATACGCAGTATTTT
TRBV5-1	NA	NA	TRBJ1-4	16	CASSLPARTANEKLFF	TGCGCCAGCAGCTTGCCCGCCCGGACGGCTAATGAAAAACTGTTTTTT
TRBV14	once	NA	TRBJ2-1	16	CASSPHSGTPYNEQFF	TGTGCCAGCAGCCCCCATAGCGGAACCCCCTACAATGAGCAGTTCTTC
TRBV27	NA	TRBD1	TRBJ2-7	16	CASSLTGTGIPYEQYF	TGTGCCAGCAGTTTAACTGGGACAGGGATTCCCTACGAGCAGTACTTC
TRBV5-4	NA	NA	TRBJ2-1	14	CASSLKSSYNEQFF	TGTGCCAGCAGCTTGAAGAGCTCCTACAATGAGCAGTTCTTC